This TCR beta chain was sequenced in a study of CD8+CD57+ T cells in acquired aplastic anemia. Study details: An average of 3.2 ug of DNA was obtained from sorted CD4+ and CD8+ cells. Study findings and constraints: Controls and patients did not differ significantly in CD8+ Simpson's diversity. Shared by patients and controls, roughly 28 CD8+ CDR3s were abundant in patients.

Genomic DNA was employed as the template in profiling TCR beta VDJ and CDR3. TCRdb re-called the reads through MiXCR, storing one row per CDR3 protein. The sample includes about 130,000 distinct CDR3 sequences, 41% of them seen just once. This clonotype was seen repeatedly, ten times or more. Its antigen remains unidentified. The germline CDR1 and CDR2 sequences are SGHTA and FQGNSA. V shed 5 bases and J shed 5 bases, with 11 bases lying between them. CDR3 size: 13 residues. V gene TRBV7-2 combines with J gene TRBJ2-3, with D unresolved. Sequences were obtained from sorted CD4+, CD8+, or CD8+CD57+ T cells (not recorded which) from PBMCs. The receptor comes from a human donor in good health, serving as a control. CDR3 sequence (DNA): TGTGCCAGCAGCCCCCCGGCGGTAGATACGCAGTATTTT. Translated, it gives CASSPPAVDTQYF.